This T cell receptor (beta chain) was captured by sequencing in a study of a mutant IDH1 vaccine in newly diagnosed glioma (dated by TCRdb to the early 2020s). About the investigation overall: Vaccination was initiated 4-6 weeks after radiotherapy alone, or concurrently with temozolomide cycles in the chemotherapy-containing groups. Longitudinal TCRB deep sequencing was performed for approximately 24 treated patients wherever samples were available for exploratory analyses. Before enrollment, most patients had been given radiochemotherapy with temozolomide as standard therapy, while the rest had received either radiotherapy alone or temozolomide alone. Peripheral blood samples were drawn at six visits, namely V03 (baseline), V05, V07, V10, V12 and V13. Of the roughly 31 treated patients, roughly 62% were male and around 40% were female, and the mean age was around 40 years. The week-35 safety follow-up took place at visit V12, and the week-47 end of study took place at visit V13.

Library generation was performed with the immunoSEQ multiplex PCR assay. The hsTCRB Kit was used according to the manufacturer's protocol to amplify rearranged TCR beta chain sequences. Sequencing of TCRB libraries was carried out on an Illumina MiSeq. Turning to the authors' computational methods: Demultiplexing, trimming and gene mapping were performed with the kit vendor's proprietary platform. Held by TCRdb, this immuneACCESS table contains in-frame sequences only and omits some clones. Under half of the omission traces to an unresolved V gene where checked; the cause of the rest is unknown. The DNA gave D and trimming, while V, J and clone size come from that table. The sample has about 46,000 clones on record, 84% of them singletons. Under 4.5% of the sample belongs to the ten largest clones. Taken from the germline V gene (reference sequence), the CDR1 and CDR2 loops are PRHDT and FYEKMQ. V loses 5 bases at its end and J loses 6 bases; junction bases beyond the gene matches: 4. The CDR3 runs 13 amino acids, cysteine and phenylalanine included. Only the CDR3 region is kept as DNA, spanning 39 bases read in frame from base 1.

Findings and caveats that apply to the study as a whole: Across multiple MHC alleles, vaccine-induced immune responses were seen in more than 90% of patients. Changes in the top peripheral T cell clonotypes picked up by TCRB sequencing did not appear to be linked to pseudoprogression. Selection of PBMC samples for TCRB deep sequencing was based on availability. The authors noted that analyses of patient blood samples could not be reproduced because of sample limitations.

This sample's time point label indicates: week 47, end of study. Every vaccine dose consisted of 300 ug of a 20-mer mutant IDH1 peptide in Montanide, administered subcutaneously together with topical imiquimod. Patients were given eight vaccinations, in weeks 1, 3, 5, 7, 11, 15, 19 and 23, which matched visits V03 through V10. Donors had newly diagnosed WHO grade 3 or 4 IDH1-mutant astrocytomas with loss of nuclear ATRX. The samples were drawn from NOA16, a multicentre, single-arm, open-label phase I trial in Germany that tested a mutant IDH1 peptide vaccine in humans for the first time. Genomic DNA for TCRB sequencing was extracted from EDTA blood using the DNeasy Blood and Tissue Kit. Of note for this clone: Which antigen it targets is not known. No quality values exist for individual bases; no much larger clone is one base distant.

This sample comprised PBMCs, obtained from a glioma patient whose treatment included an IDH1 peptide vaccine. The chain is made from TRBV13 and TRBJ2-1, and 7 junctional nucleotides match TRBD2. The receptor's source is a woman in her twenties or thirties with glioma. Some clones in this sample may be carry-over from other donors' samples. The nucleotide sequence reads TGTGCCAGCAGCCCGACTAGCCCCAATGAGCAGTTCTTC. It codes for CASSPTSPNEQFF.